Each of the 30 T cell receptor beta chains below was sequenced from the same sample in a study of T cell responses to AZD1222 COVID-19 vaccine. The protocol was immunoSEQ multiplex PCR, while the TCRdb copy is restricted to in-frame clones and leaves out a portion. This sample has 90,000 to 120,000 clones, with about 90% found just once. The sequences come from peripheral blood, collected on day 0 of AZD1222 vaccination. Source of these receptors: an adult in good health.

The genes are TRBV7-2 and TRBJ1-6; 9 nucleotides match TRBD1. Germline V CDR1 and CDR2: SGHTA, FQGNSA. Trimming removed 5 bases from V and 10 bases from J; junction bases left unmatched: 12. This CDR3 is built from 16 residues. DNA of the CDR3: TGTGCCAGCAGCCCCGGGGGACAGGGACGAGGGTCACCCCTCCACTTT. Protein product: CASSPGGQGRGSPLHF.

This chain links TRBV6-1 with TRBJ1-1; weak D call: TRBD1 (5 bases). Germline CDR1 MNHNS, CDR2 SASEGT. The CDR3 sequence is 16 residues long. Trimming cost V 3 bases and J 10 bases, with 24 bases left between them. The CDR3 nucleotides are TGTGCCAGCAGTGATTCAGGGCAGGGAGGGTTTCGGGTAGCTTTCTTT. Translation gives CASSDSGQGGFRVAFF.

This clone was seen once. The chain is built from TRBV5-5 and TRBJ1-1, with D unclear. Trimming took 3 bases from V and 4 from J, leaving 10 bases between them. CDR1 is SGHKS and CDR2 is YYEKEE in the germline V gene (reference sequence). This CDR3 contains 13 residues. Here the CDR3 reads CASSSHGATEAFF. The CDR3 coding sequence is TGTGCCAGCAGCTCACATGGTGCCACTGAAGCTTTCTTT.

The chain is built from TRBV28 and TRBJ1-1; 7 bases are a match to TRBD1. The CDR3 totals 16 residues. Germline values: CDR1 MDHEN, CDR2 SYDVKM. J was trimmed by 0 bases and V by 1 base; bases with no gene match: 5. The CDR3 DNA is TGTGCCAGCAGTTTATACAGCACAGGGGTGAACACTGAAGCTTTCTTT. Its protein is CASSLYSTGVNTEAFF. The full variable domain, completed using reference TRBV28 and TRBJ1-1, is DVKVTQSSRYLVKRTGEKVFLECVQDMDHENMFWYRQDPGLGLRLIYFSYDVKMKEKGDIPEGYSVSREKKERFSLILESASTNQTSMYLCASSLYSTGVNTEAFFGQGTRLTVV.

The chain is built from TRBV19 and TRBJ2-4; TRBD1 is a possible D gene (6 bases). Trimming removed 1 base from V and 6 bases from J, with 13 bases in between. The CDR3 runs to 15 residues. The V gene's germline CDR1 is LNHDA and CDR2 SQIVND (reference sequence). The CDR3 region is CASSIGTVGRNIQYF. The DNA for the CDR3 is TGTGCCAGTAGTATAGGGACAGTGGGACGAAACATTCAGTACTTC.

V is TRBV7-2 and J is TRBJ2-5, with 7 positions matching TRBD2. Germline V lookup: CDR1 SGHTA, CDR2 FQGNSA. This CDR3 has 18 residues. The V and J ends lost 1 base and 0 bases, in that order; junction bases with no gene match: 11. The chain's CDR3 is CASSLGPAGQKYQETQYF. DNA for the CDR3: TGTGCCAGCAGCTTAGGTCCAGCGGGGCAAAAGTACCAAGAGACCCAGTACTTC.

The V call is TRBV7-9, the J call TRBJ2-3, with 15 positions matching TRBD2. V dropped 1 base and J dropped 1; count of bases not matched to a gene: 6. CDR1 is SEHNR and CDR2 is FQNEAQ in the germline V gene (reference sequence). The CDR3 spans 19 residues. The DNA of the CDR3 is TGTGCCAGCAGCTTAGGAACTGGGACTAGCGGGGGGCGCACAGATACGCAGTATTTT. It codes for CASSLGTGTSGGRTDTQYF.

The chain joins TRBV5-4 to TRBJ2-5; TRBD2 matches 10 bases. The germline gives CDR1 SGHNT, CDR2 YYREEE (reference sequence). This CDR3 has 16 residues. V trimming: 1 base; J trimming: 5 bases; junction bases outside the gene matches: 8. The CDR3 nucleotides are TGTGCCAGCAGCTTGCCCCTAGCGGGAGCCGGTGAGACCCAGTACTTC. Translation gives CASSLPLAGAGETQYF.

The rearrangement links TRBV7-3 to TRBJ1-4; D gene uncertain. The CDR3 spans 15 residues. Germline CDR1 reads SGHTA; CDR2 reads FQGTGA. V lost 2 bases and J 0 bases, leaving 7 bases between the germline ends. The CDR3, as DNA: TGTGCCAGCAGCTTAGATCCTGCAACTAATGAAAAACTGTTTTTT. It is translated as CASSLDPATNEKLFF. The whole variable domain, remainder taken from reference TRBV7-3 and TRBJ1-4, is GAGVSQTPSNKVTEKGKYVELRCDPISGHTALYWYRQSLGQGPEFLIYFQGTGAADDSGLPNDRFFAVRPEGSVSTLKIQRTERGDSAVYLCASSLDPATNEKLFFGSGTQLSVL.

The rearrangement uses TRBV2 and TRBJ2-7, with D possibly called TRBD1 or TRBD2 (5 bases each). V lost 6 bases and J lost 0, with 12 bases in between. The CDR3 is 14 residues long. The V gene's germline CDR1 is SNHLY and CDR2 FYNNEI. The CDR3 here is CASRPGRSSYEQYF. The CDR3 DNA follows: TGTGCCAGCAGACCGGGACGAAGCTCCTACGAGCAGTACTTC.

This clone was found once. V and J are TRBV7-9 and TRBJ2-1; weak D call: TRBD1 (5 bases). The V end was cut by 5 bases, the J end by 0 bases, with 5 bases between. This CDR3 has 13 amino acids. Germline-derived CDR1 and CDR2 are SEHNR and FQNEAQ (reference sequence). CDR3 protein: CASSQGSYNEQFF. CDR3 nucleotide sequence: TGTGCCAGCAGCCAGGGCTCCTACAATGAGCAGTTCTTC.

The rearrangement uses TRBV3-1 (or the pseudogene TRBV3-2) and TRBJ1-1; D gene ambiguous. Per the germline V gene, CDR1 is LGHDT and CDR2 is YNNKEL (reference sequence). The germline V and J ends were trimmed by 4 bases and 8 bases, with 11 bases remaining between them. CDR3 length equals 12 residues. The CDR3 nucleotides are TGTGCCAGCAGCCGCGGCGGTGTGGAAGCTTTCTTT. Translated, it gives CASSRGGVEAFF.

This clone has a single count. This rearrangement joins TRBV5-3 to TRBJ2-7; D is uncertain. TRBV5-3 is identified as an open reading frame with a role that is uncertain. The CDR3 is 11 residues long. Trimming cost V 3 bases and J 1 base, with 2 bases left between them. The CDR3 bases are TGTGCCAGAAGCTATTCCTACGAGCAGTACTTC. Its translation is CARSYSYEQYF.

The chain employs TRBV7-3 and TRBJ2-1; 10 nucleotides agree with TRBD1. V lost 4 bases to trimming and J lost 7 bases; unmatched junction nucleotides: 10. The CDR3 is 16 residues long. Germline V gives CDR1 SGHTA, CDR2 FQGTGA. Here the CDR3 DNA reads TGTGCCAGCAGCTCCAACCCGGGACAGGGGAGGAATGAGCAGTTCTTC. It translates to CASSSNPGQGRNEQFF.

In this sample, this clone turned up a few times. J is TRBJ2-1 and V is TRBV5-6; 9 nucleotides align to TRBD2. With V trimmed by 4 bases and J by 6 bases, 8 bases remained unmatched. CDR1 is SGHDT, CDR2 YYEEEE, per germline. This CDR3 comprises 15 residues. The CDR3 nucleotides read TGTGCCAGCAGCACAGCTAGCGGGAATGTCAATGAGCAGTTCTTC. This sequence encodes CASSTASGNVNEQFF.

The chain is built from TRBV5-6 and TRBJ2-7; 13 bases map to TRBD2. Looked up from germline, CDR1 is SGHDT and CDR2 is YYEEEE. This CDR3 comprises 17 residues. V lost 4 bases, J lost 3 bases, and 10 bases stayed unmatched. The DNA for the CDR3 is TGTGCCAGCAGCCTTATGAGGACTAGCGGGAGTTACTACGAGCAGTACTTC. As protein: CASSLMRTSGSYYEQYF.

The chain combines TRBV24-1 with TRBJ1-5; D gene unclear. This CDR3 region has 16 residues. The V gene's germline CDR1 is KGHDR and CDR2 SFDVKD. With 3 bases removed from V and 1 base from J, the gap between germline ends came to 12 bases. The CDR3 region is CATSDVAAPSNQPQHF. The CDR3 coding sequence is TGTGCCACCAGTGATGTTGCCGCGCCCAGCAATCAGCCCCAGCATTTT.

The V and J genes are TRBV28 and TRBJ1-2; D remains unclear. The CDR3 consists of 11 residues. V gave up 6 bases and J gave up 8 bases, with 10 bases separating them. Germline V gives CDR1 MDHEN, CDR2 SYDVKM. CDR3 DNA sequence: TGTGCCAGCAGGCGGGCCGGGGGCTACACCTTC. It translates to CASRRAGGYTF.

The chain combines TRBV9 with TRBJ2-1, with D maybe TRBD1 (6 bases). The CDR3 totals 17 residues. Per the germline V gene, CDR1 is SGDLS and CDR2 is YYNGEE. The V end was cut by 0 bases, the J end by 4 bases, with 17 bases between. CDR3 sequence: CASSVAVRRGGYNEQFF. Here the CDR3 DNA reads TGTGCCAGCAGCGTAGCGGTTAGAAGAGGGGGTTACAATGAGCAGTTCTTC.

V and J are TRBV3-1 (or the pseudogene TRBV3-2) and TRBJ2-1; D not resolved. Germline V gene sequence: CDR1 LGHDT, CDR2 YNNKEL (reference sequence). This CDR3 has 17 residues. With 4 bases removed from V and 0 bases from J, the gap between germline ends came to 16 bases. The CDR3 DNA is TGTGCCAGCAGCCCCCGAATGGAACCGAGCTCCTACAATGAGCAGTTCTTC. It encodes CASSPRMEPSSYNEQFF.

The chain combines TRBV9 with TRBJ2-1; no firm D call. Germline V lookup: CDR1 SGDLS, CDR2 YYNGEE. Trimming shortened V by 4 bases and J by 2 bases, and 13 bases separated the two germline ends. The CDR3 length is 15 residues. CDR3 residues: CASSPRNSPYNEQFF. The CDR3, as DNA: TGTGCCAGCAGCCCCCGAAATAGCCCCTACAATGAGCAGTTCTTC.

The chain is built from TRBV6-5 and TRBJ2-1, with D possibly matching TRBD2 (5 bases). The CDR3 has 13 residues. Per the germline V gene, CDR1 is MNHEY and CDR2 is SVGAGI. The V end lost 2 bases, the J end lost 7 bases, and 9 bases lay between the germline ends. CDR3: CASSYTGKNEQFF. The DNA of the CDR3 is TGTGCCAGCAGTTACACGGGAAAGAATGAGCAGTTCTTC.

V and J are TRBV27 and TRBJ2-7; 8 positions match TRBD1. The CDR3 contains 13 residues. After removal of 5 bases from V and 4 bases from J, the junction contained 4 bases not matched to a gene. Looked up from germline, CDR1 is MNHEY and CDR2 is SMNVEV (reference sequence). The CDR3 loop reads CASSPRTGYEQYF. The DNA for the CDR3 is TGTGCCAGCAGTCCGCGGACAGGGTACGAGCAGTACTTC.

The V call is TRBV24-1, the J call TRBJ2-3; D is possibly TRBD2 (7 bases). The CDR3 totals 16 residues. Trimming stripped 4 bases from V and 2 bases from J, with 15 bases between. Germline V CDR1 and CDR2: KGHDR, SFDVKD. CDR3 nucleotide sequence: TGTGCCACCAGTGAACCAGGAGCGGGACACACAGATACGCAGTATTTT. It specifies CATSEPGAGHTDTQYF.

This clone has a single count. Written as DNA, the CDR3 is TGCAGCGTTGGGCCCACAGCGAAACAGCCCCAGCATTTT. This sequence encodes CSVGPTAKQPQHF. The chain couples TRBV29-1 to TRBJ1-5; D not resolved. Germline CDR1 reads SQVTM; CDR2 reads ANQGSEA. With 4 bases removed from V and 7 bases from J, the gap between germline ends came to 14 bases. The CDR3 covers 13 residues.

The chain carries TRBV6-5 and TRBJ1-1; 9 bases agree with TRBD1. CDR1 is MNHEY and CDR2 is SVGAGI in the germline V gene. J was trimmed by 4 bases and V by 1 base; bases with no gene match: 4. This CDR3 has 15 residues. In nucleotides, the CDR3 is TGTGCCAGCAGTTACTTCGGACAGGGGAGCACTGAAGCTTTCTTT. Translation gives CASSYFGQGSTEAFF.

The V and J genes are TRBV28 and TRBJ2-3; 8 nucleotides agree with TRBD2. The ends lost 10 bases at V and 5 bases at J; junction bases unmatched: 5. The CDR3 contains 12 residues. In germline, CDR1 is MDHEN, CDR2 SYDVKM. CDR3 in DNA: TGTGCCACTACTACTAGCGGAGATACGCAGTATTTT. This gives the protein CATTTSGDTQYF.

This chain joins TRBV6-2 or TRBV6-3 and TRBJ2-1; 12 bases fit TRBD2. After removal of 0 bases from V and 4 bases from J, the junction contained 10 bases not matched to a gene. The CDR3 has 19 amino acids. Germline V CDR1 and CDR2: MNHEY, SVGEGT. DNA of the CDR3: TGTGCCAGCAGTTACTCTCCTAGCGGGGGGGGCTGGGCTTACAATGAGCAGTTCTTC. Translating it yields CASSYSPSGGGWAYNEQFF.

The chain combines TRBV10-3 with TRBJ1-1; no clear D. Germline V gives CDR1 ENHRY, CDR2 SYGVKD. CDR3 size: 15 residues. V was shortened by 0 bases and J by 0 bases, with 8 bases between the two germline ends. The CDR3 sequence is CAISESQDLNTEAFF. DNA for the CDR3: TGTGCCATCAGTGAGTCCCAGGACTTGAACACTGAAGCTTTCTTT.

The V call is TRBV5-1, the J call TRBJ2-3; 7 positions match TRBD1. The CDR3 is made up of 15 amino acids. V lost 2 bases to trimming and J lost 5 bases; unmatched junction nucleotides: 8. Germline CDR1 SGHRS, CDR2 YFSETQ. CDR3 region: CASSFERGLGDTQYF. The CDR3 nucleotides read TGCGCCAGCAGCTTCGAAAGGGGGCTAGGAGATACGCAGTATTTT. Filled out from reference TRBV5-1 and TRBJ2-3, the complete variable domain reads KAGVTQTPRYLIKTRGQQVTLSCSPISGHRSVSWYQQTPGQGLQFLFEYFSETQRNKGNFPGRFSGRQFSNSRSEMNVSTLELGDSALYLCASSFERGLGDTQYFGPGTRLTVL.